The following is a TCR beta chain sequence with its context. Its antigen is currently unknown. Data came from immunoSEQ multiplex PCR; TCRdb stores just in-frame clones and leaves some out. The table has 20,000 to 25,000 clones, around 74% seen once. Before sequencing, viral peptide pools were used by the ViraFEST assay to expand antigen-specific CD4+ T cells. With more than 9 days of culture completed, CD4+ T cells were isolated. Vaccine recipients lacked prior SARS-CoV-2 infection and had negative nucleocapsid antibodies. Germline lookup yields CDR1 SQVTM and CDR2 ANQGSEA. V was cut by 5 bases and J by 4 bases, with 8 bases left in between. The CDR3 has 11 amino acids. The sample belongs to a study of vaccination effects on CD4 cells after COVID-19.

The sequence was obtained from a human donor who received a COVID-19 vaccine. The sequencing used CD4+ T cells from PBMCs cultured with HCoV-NL63 spike peptides, collected before COVID-19 vaccination. This rearrangement joins TRBV29-1 to TRBJ1-1; unclear D gene. DNA for the CDR3: TGCAGCGTTACTTTCGGCACTGAAGCTTTCTTT. Its protein product is CSVTFGTEAFF.